This T cell receptor (beta chain) was sequenced during a study of response to subunit inactivated influenza vaccine. TCRdb fed the RT-PCR reads into MiXCR, producing one record per CDR3 protein. The repertoire holds about half a million distinct CDR3 sequences, 9.5% to 13% seen once, with over 9.5% in the top ten. There are many counts of this clonotype. What it binds is unknown. General study results and limits: It was suggested by the authors that few new T cells are recruited by each seasonal influenza vaccination.

This CDR3 comprises 16 residues. Germline V lookup: CDR1 SGHTA, CDR2 FQGNSA. The V gene end was trimmed by 5 bases and the J gene end by 0 bases; junction bases not matched to a gene: 10. This sequence joins TRBV7-2 and TRBJ2-7; 7 nucleotides match TRBD2. The origin of this receptor is a man aged 50 or older who received an inactivated influenza vaccine. The sequenced sample was PBMCs from blood, obtained around seven weeks after vaccination. The CDR3 bases are TGTGCCAGCAGCCCGATCCCGCGGGGGTTCTCCTACGAGCAGTACTTC. It codes for CASSPIPRGFSYEQYF.